What follows are 11 T cell receptor beta chains derived from one specimen sequenced in a study of T cells after yellow fever vaccination. TCRdb processed the 5' RACE reads anew with MiXCR; each CDR3 protein has one entry. Among under 600,000 distinct CDR3 sequences, 21% were seen once, and the ten largest hold 16%. The specimen was PBMCs, collected about 21 days after the first yellow fever vaccination. The receptors stem from a young man who received the YFV17D yellow fever vaccine.

This rearrangement joins TRBV5-4 to TRBJ2-5, with 11 bases aligning to TRBD2. Looked up from germline, CDR1 is SGHNT and CDR2 is YYREEE (reference sequence). The CDR3 covers 18 residues. With 3 bases clipped from V and 1 base from J, the junction kept 11 bases outside the gene matches. For the CDR3, the DNA is TGTGCCAGCAGCTCTTACTACCGGACTAGCGGGCGCCAAGAGACCCAGTACTTC. This translates into CASSSYYRTSGRQETQYF.

A remark on this clonotype: The junction does not match germline at one end; this may be a read error. This chain's CDR3 is CVSKLDPGRPTDTQYF. The CDR3 DNA is TGTGTCAGCAAATTGGACCCGGGACGCCCCACAGATACGCAGTATTTT. The chain uses TRBV6-1 and TRBJ2-3; D may be TRBD1 or TRBD2 (5 bases each). The CDR3 runs 16 residues. Germline CDR1 and CDR2: MNHNS and SASEGT.

This clonotype was counted between two and nine times. The chain employs TRBV30 and TRBJ2-2; tentative D call: TRBD2 (5 bases). The V end lost 7 bases, the J end lost 4 bases, and 13 bases lay between the germline ends. The CDR3 has 13 amino acids. The germline gives CDR1 GTSNPN, CDR2 SVGIG (reference sequence). The CDR3: CASDSLGTGELFF. In DNA form, the CDR3 reads TGTGCCTCGGACTCTCTGGGCACCGGGGAGCTGTTTTTT.

In this sample, this clonotype turned up a few times. V usage is TRBV5-6 and J usage is TRBJ2-7; 10 nucleotides line up with TRBD1. Per the germline V gene, CDR1 is SGHDT and CDR2 is YYEEEE. The CDR3 contains 13 residues. V dropped 5 bases and J dropped 6; count of bases not matched to a gene: 5. The CDR3 is CASRRDRGSEQYF. The CDR3, as DNA: TGTGCCAGCAGGAGGGACAGGGGTTCCGAGCAGTACTTC.

The chain couples TRBV5-1 to TRBJ2-7; D gene uncertain. Germline V CDR1 and CDR2: SGHRS, YFSETQ. The V end was cut by 7 bases, the J end by 10 bases, with 21 bases between. The CDR3 consists of 13 residues. The CDR3 DNA follows: TGCGCCAGCCATAAGCCGTCGGAAAGTCAACAGTACGTC. It specifies CASHKPSESQQYV.

This clonotype was observed a handful of times. This chain connects TRBV5-1 to TRBJ2-1; TRBD2 is a possible D gene (6 bases). The CDR3 is 15 amino acids. Trimming took off 4 bases at V and 4 bases at J, with 15 bases between the two ends. The V gene's germline CDR1 is SGHRS and CDR2 YFSETQ. CDR3 protein: CASSPAAGIYNEQFF. CDR3 DNA sequence: TGCGCCAGCAGCCCTGCGGCGGGGATTTACAATGAGCAGTTCTTC.

This clonotype was picked up a small number of times. The J gene is TRBJ2-5, the V gene TRBV20-1, with TRBD1 matching 9 bases. Losses at the gene ends were 3 bases for V and 4 bases for J; bases not matched to a gene: 3. Germline assignment: CDR1 DFQATT and CDR2 SNEGSKA (reference sequence). This CDR3 has 13 amino acids. The CDR3 DNA follows: TGCAGTGCTAGTAGGACAGGGGTAGAGACCCAGTACTTC. Residues: CSASRTGVETQYF.

This chain links TRBV7-3 with TRBJ1-4; D is uncertain. CDR3 length equals 14 residues. In germline, CDR1 is SGHTA, CDR2 FQGTGA. Trimming removed 0 bases at V and 4 bases at J, with 6 bases between. The CDR3 sequence: CASSLTGHNEKLFF. The DNA for the CDR3 is TGTGCCAGCAGCTTAACTGGGCATAATGAAAAACTGTTTTTT.

This clonotype was detected a few times. The chain combines TRBV11-1 with TRBJ2-7; tentatively, D is TRBD2 (6 bases). CDR1 and CDR2 from the germline V gene are SGHAT and FQDESV (reference sequence). The length of the CDR3 is 16 residues. V gave up 1 base and J gave up 1 base, with 14 bases separating them. DNA for the CDR3: TGTGCCAGCAGCTTAGTCCTCGCGGGGCCATCCTACGAGCAGTACTTC. It yields the protein CASSLVLAGPSYEQYF.

V and J are TRBV6-5 and TRBJ1-5, with D perhaps matching TRBD1 (5 bases). Looked up from germline, CDR1 is MNHEY and CDR2 is SVGAGI. The CDR3 runs to 15 residues. The ends were cut back, 4 bases at V and 0 bases at J, with 10 bases in the middle. CDR3: CASSLGLYSNQPQHF. The CDR3 bases are TGTGCCAGCAGTTTGGGACTATATAGCAATCAGCCCCAGCATTTT.

The chain uses TRBV5-1 and TRBJ1-1, with a weak D call TRBD1 (5 bases). The CDR3 contains 13 residues. CDR1 and CDR2 (germline): SGHRS, YFSETQ. V was trimmed by 0 bases and J by 9 bases, leaving 12 bases between them. The CDR3 sequence: CASSLGRASQAFF. Written as DNA, the CDR3 is TGCGCCAGCAGCTTGGGCAGGGCATCCCAAGCTTTCTTT.